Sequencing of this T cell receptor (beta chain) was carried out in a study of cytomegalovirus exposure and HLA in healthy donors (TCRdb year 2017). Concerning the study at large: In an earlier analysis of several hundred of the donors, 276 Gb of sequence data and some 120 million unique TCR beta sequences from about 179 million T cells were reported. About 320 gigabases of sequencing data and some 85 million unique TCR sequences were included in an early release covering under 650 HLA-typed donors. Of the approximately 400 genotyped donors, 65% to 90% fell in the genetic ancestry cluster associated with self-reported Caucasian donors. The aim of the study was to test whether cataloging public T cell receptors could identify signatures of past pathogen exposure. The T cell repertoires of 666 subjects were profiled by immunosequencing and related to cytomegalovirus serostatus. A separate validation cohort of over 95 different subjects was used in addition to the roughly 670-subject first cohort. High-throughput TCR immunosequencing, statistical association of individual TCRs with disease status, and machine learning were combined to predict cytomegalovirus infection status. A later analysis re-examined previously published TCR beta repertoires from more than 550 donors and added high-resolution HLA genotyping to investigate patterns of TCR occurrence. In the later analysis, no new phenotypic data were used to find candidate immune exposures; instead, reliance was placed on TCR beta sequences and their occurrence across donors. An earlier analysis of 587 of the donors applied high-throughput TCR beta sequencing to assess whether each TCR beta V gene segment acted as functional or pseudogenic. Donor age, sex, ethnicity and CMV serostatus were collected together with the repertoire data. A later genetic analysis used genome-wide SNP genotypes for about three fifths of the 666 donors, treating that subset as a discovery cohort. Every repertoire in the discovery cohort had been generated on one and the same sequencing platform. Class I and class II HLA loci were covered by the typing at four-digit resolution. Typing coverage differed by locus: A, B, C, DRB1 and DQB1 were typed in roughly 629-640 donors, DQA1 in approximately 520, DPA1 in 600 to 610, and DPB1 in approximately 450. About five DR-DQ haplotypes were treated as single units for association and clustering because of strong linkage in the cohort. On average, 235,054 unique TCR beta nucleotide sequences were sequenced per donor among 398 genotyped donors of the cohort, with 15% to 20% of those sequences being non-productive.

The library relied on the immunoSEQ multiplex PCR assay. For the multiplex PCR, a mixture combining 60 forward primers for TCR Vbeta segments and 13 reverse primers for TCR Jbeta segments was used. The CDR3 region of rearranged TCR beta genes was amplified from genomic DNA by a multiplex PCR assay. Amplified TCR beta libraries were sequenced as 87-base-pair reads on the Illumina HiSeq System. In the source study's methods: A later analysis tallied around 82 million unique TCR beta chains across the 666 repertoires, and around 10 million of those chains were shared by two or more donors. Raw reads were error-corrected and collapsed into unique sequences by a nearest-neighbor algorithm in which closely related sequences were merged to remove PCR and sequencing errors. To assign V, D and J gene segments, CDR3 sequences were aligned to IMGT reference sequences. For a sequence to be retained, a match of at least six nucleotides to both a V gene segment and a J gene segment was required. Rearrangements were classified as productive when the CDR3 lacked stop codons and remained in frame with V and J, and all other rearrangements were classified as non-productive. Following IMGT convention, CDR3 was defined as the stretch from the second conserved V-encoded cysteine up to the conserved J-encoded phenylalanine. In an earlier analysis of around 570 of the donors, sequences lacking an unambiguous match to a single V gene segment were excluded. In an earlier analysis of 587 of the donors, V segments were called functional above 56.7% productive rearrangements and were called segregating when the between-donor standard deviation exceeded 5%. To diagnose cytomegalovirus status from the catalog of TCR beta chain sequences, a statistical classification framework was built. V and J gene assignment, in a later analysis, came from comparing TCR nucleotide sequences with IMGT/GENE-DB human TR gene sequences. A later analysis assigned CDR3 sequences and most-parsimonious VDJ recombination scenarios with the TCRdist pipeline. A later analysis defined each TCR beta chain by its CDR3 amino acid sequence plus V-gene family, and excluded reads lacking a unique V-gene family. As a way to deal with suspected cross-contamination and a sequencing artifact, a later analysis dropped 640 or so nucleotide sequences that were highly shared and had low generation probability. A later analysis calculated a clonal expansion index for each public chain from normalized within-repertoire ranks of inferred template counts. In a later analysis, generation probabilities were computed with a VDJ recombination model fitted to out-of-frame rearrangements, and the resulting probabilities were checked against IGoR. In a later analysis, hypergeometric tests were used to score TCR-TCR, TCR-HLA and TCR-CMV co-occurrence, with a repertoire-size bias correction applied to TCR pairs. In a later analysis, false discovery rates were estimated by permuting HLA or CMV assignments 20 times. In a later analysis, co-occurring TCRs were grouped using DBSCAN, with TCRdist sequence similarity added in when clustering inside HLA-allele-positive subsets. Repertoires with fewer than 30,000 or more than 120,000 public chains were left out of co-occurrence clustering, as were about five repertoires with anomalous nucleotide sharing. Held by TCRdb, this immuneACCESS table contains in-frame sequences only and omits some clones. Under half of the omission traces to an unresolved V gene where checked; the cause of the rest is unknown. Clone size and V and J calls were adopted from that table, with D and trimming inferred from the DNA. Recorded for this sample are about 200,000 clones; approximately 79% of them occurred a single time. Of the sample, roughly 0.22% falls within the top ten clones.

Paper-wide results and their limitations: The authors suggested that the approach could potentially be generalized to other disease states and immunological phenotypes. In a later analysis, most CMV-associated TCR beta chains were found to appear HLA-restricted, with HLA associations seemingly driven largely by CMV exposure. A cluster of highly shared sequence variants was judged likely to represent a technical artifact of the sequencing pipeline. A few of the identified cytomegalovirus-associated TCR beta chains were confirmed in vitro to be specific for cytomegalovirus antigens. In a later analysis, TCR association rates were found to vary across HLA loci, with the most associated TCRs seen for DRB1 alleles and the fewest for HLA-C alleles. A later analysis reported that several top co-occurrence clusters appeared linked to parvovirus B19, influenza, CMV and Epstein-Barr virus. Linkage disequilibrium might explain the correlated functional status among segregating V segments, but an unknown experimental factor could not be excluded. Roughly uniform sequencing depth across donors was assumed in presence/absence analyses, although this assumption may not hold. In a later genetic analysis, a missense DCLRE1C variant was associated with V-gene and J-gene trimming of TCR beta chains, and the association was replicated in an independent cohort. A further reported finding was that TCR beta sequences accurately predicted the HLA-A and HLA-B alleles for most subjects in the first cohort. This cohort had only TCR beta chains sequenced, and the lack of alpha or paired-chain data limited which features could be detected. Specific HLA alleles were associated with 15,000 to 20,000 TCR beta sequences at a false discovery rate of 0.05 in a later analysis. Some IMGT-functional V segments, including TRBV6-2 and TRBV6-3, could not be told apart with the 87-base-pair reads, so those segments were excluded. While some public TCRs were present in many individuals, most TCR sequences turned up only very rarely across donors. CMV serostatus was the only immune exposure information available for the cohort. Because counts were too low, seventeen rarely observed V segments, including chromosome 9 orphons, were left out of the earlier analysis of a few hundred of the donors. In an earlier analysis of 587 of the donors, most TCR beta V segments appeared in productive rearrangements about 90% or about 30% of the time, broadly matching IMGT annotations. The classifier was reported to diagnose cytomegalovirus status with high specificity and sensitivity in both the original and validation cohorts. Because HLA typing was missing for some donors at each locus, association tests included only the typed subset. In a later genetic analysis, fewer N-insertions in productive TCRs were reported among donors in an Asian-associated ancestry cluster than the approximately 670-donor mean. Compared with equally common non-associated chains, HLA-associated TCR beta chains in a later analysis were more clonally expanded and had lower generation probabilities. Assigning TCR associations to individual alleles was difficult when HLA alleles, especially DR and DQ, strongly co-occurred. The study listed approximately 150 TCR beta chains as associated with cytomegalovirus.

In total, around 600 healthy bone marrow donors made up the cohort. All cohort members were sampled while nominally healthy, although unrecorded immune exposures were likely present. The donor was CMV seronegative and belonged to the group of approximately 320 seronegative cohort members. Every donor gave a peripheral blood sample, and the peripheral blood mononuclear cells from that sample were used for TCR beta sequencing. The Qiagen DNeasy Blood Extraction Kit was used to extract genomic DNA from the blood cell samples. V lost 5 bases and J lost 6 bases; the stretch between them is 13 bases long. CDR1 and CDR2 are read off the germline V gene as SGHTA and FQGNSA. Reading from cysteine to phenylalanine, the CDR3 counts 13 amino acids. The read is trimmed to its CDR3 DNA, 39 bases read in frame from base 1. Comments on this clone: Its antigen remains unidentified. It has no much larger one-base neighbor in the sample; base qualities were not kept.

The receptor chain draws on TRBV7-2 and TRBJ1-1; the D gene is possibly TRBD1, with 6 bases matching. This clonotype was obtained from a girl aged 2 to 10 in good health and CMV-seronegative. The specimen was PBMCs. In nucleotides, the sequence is TGTGCCAGCAGCCCACGGGACACCGCTGAAGCTTTCTTT. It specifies CASSPRDTAEAFF.